One sample yielded the 4 T cell receptor beta chains listed below, sequenced in a study of low-dose radiotherapy and immunotherapy resistance in tumors. TRAV and TRBV primers primed cDNA for both TCRalpha and TCRbeta. A constant-region primer paired with the V-primer adapter amplified TCRs over roughly 18 PCR cycles. From the reads, TCRdb called clonotypes with MiXCR, one entry per CDR3 protein. The data contain about 100,000 distinct CDR3 sequences, more than 20% of them singletons. Sample time point: after trial treatment. Treatment defined: LDRT plus nivolumab, ipilimumab, low-dose cyclophosphamide and aspirin (RACIN trial). Sequenced here: PBMCs, sampled after low-dose radiotherapy plus immunotherapy. The receptors were sampled from a male donor with prostate cancer.

In this sample, this clonotype turned up many times. The rearrangement links TRBV2 to TRBJ2-7; no clear D. The CDR3 totals 13 residues. The V gene's germline CDR1 is SNHLY and CDR2 FYNNEI. V lost 6 bases and J lost 4, with 13 bases in between. The CDR3 DNA reads as TGTGCCAGCAGGGCAGATGCGCAATACGAGCAGTACTTC. Translated: CASRADAQYEQYF.

The chain couples TRBV27 to TRBJ2-5; 9 nucleotides line up with TRBD2. CDR3 length equals 12 residues. V lost 5 bases to trimming and J lost 9 bases; unmatched junction nucleotides: 4. Germline values: CDR1 MNHEY, CDR2 SMNVEV (reference sequence). The CDR3 nucleotides read TGTGCCAGCAGTGACAGCGGGGGGCCCCAGTACTTC. Translation: CASSDSGGPQYF.

This clonotype occurred many times. The chain uses TRBV18 and TRBJ2-6; no clear D. Per the germline V gene, CDR1 is KGHSH and CDR2 is LQKENI. Trimming cost V 6 bases and J 4 bases, with 13 bases left between them. This CDR3 region has 15 residues. The chain's CDR3 is CASSLPGGGANVLTF. Here the CDR3 DNA reads TGTGCCAGCTCCCTACCGGGTGGAGGGGCCAACGTCCTGACTTTC.

This clonotype appeared a single time. A far larger clone is off by one base, so a read error is likely. The chain recombines TRBV5-1 with TRBJ2-7; D ambiguous. V lost 1 base and J 7 bases, leaving 21 bases between the germline ends. This CDR3 has 16 amino acids. The germline V gene has CDR1 SGHRS and CDR2 YFSETQ. The CDR3 coding sequence is TGCGCCAGCAGCTTGAGGCCCAACGACTGGTCCAATGAGCAGTACTTC. Protein product: CASSLRPNDWSNEQYF.